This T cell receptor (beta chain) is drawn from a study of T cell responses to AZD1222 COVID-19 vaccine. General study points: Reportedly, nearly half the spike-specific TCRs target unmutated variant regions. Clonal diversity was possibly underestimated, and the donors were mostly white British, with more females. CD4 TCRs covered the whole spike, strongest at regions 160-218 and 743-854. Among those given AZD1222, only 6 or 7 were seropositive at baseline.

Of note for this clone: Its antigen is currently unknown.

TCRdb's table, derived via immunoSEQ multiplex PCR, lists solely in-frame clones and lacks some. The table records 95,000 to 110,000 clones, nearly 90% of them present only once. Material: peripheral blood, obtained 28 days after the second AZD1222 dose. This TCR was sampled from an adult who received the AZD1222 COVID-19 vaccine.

The CDR3: CASSLGGGQYNEQFF. For the CDR3, the DNA is TGTGCCAGCAGTTTAGGAGGAGGACAGTACAATGAGCAGTTCTTC. The chain uses TRBV28 and TRBJ2-1; possibly TRBD1 for D (6 bases). Deletions cut 2 bases from V and 4 bases from J, with 12 bases between. Germline V lookup: CDR1 MDHEN, CDR2 SYDVKM. The CDR3 is made up of 15 amino acids.